These 18 T cell receptor beta chains were all obtained from the same sample, sequenced in a study of T cells in women clearing cervical HPV infection. Generated by immunoSEQ multiplex PCR, the TCRdb table keeps only in-frame clones and is missing some. This sample carries 11,000 or so clones, with roughly 25% going to the ten biggest clones. The source material was blood buffy coat. All receptors derive from a woman between 18 and 70 years old with a cervical HPV16 infection that either progressed to CIN3+ or cleared (not recorded which).

Concerning this clone itself: Sequencing ends 3 residues short of the CDR3 end; the germline J gene provides the rest. The chain employs TRBV5-5 and TRBJ2-5; TRBD1 might be the D (6 bases). This CDR3 comprises 15 residues. The V gene's germline CDR1 is SGHKS and CDR2 YYEKEE (reference sequence). V lost 4 bases, J lost 1 base, and 14 bases lay in between. The sequenced part of the CDR3 DNA is TGTGCCAGCAGCCCCCTGGGGGCTAGCCAAGAGACC. The encoded protein is CASSPLGASQET. The full CDR3 protein reads CASSPLGASQETQYF.

Frequency places this clone as medium-sized. The read finishes 3 residues shy of the CDR3 end, and the germline J gene is used to complete it. V is TRBV5-1 and J is TRBJ2-3; possibly TRBD1 for D (8 bases). With 5 bases removed from V and 4 bases from J, the gap between germline ends came to 14 bases. Germline V CDR1 and CDR2: SGHRS, YFSETQ. The CDR3 consists of 14 residues. Partial CDR3 DNA: TGCGCCAGCAGAGGACAGGGAGGGGCAGATACG. Its protein product is CASRGQGGADT. The full CDR3 protein reads CASRGQGGADTQYF.

Notes on this clone: The read ends 3 residues early relative to the CDR3; the germline J gene fills the gap. The V and J genes are TRBV28 and TRBJ1-3; D not resolved. Per germline, CDR1 MDHEN and CDR2 SYDVKM. Trimming cost V 4 bases and J 0 bases, with 10 bases left between them. The CDR3 is 15 residues long. The CDR3: CASSSLPFSGNTIYF. CDR3 DNA (partial): TGTGCCAGCAGTTCCCTTCCGTTCTCTGGAAACACC.

The sequenced part of the CDR3 DNA is TGTGCCAGCAGTTCGGGGATTCGA. Protein: CASSSGIR. From start to end, the CDR3 is CASSSGIRAFF. The chain recombines TRBV7-2 with TRBJ1-1; D not certain. Read sequence stops 3 residues before the CDR3 end, and the germline J gene provides the missing end. Germline CDR1 and CDR2: SGHTA and FQGNSA. The CDR3 is 11 amino acids.

In the case of this clone: The read falls 3 residues short of the CDR3 end, and the missing part is taken from the germline J gene. This chain uses TRBV6-2 or TRBV6-3 with TRBJ2-1; TRBD2 matches 11 bases. Trimming removed 6 bases from V and 4 bases from J; junction bases left unmatched: 5. The CDR3 consists of 15 residues. The germline CDR1 and CDR2 sequences are MNHEY and SVGEGT. CDR3 region: CASRTLAGGYNEQFF. The DNA read from the CDR3 is TGTGCCAGCAGAACATTAGCGGGGGGGTACAATGAG.

With respect to this clone: Sequencing ends 3 residues short of the CDR3 end; the germline J gene provides the rest. J is TRBJ1-2 and V is TRBV20-1; D is undetermined. The germline CDR1 and CDR2 sequences are DFQATT and SNEGSKA (reference sequence). The CDR3 runs 8 residues. The part of the CDR3 DNA that was read is TGCAGTGACGGGGGC. Protein product: CSDGG. The entire CDR3 reads CSDGGYTF.

As concerns this clone: Read coverage stops 3 residues before the CDR3 terminus; the germline J gene supplies the remainder. The J gene is TRBJ2-1, the V gene TRBV7-3; TRBD1 agrees at 11 bases. CDR1 and CDR2 (germline): SGHTA, FQGTGA. This CDR3 spans 16 amino acids. After removal of 1 base from V and 6 bases from J, the junction contained 5 bases not matched to a gene. The CDR3 loop reads CASSLNSGTGGNEQFF. Partial CDR3 DNA: TGTGCCAGCAGCTTAAATTCCGGGACAGGGGGCAATGAG.

CDR3 DNA, as far as it was read: TGTGCCAGCAGTTTTTGGACAGGTGACGAG. Residues: CASSFWTGDE. The full CDR3 protein reads CASSFWTGDEQYF. V usage is TRBV12-3 or TRBV12-4 and J usage is TRBJ2-7, with 7 bases matching TRBD1. Read coverage stops 3 residues before the CDR3 terminus; the germline J gene supplies the remainder. V lost 3 bases, J lost 5 bases, and 4 bases stayed unmatched. This CDR3 is 13 amino acids long.

With regard to this clone: The observed sequence ends 3 residues before the CDR3 terminus, with the missing tail filled in from the germline J gene. V is TRBV28 and J is TRBJ1-2; possible D gene TRBD1, 6 bases. Trimming cost V 10 bases and J 2 bases, with 11 bases left between them. This CDR3 has 12 amino acids. The germline CDR1 and CDR2 sequences are MDHEN and SYDVKM. The CDR3 region is CATTTGNYGYTF. The CDR3 DNA, read in part, is TGTGCCACAACCACAGGGAACTATGGC.

Comments on this clone: The read terminates 3 residues ahead of where the CDR3 ends, so the germline J gene completes it. The chain joins TRBV20-1 to TRBJ2-1; 10 nucleotides agree with TRBD2. Germline V lookup: CDR1 DFQATT, CDR2 SNEGSKA (reference sequence). The CDR3 is 20 amino acids. V was pared by 0 bases and J by 0 bases, with 14 bases of the junction left unmatched. Here the CDR3 reads CSAREDWTSGFSSSYNEQFF. The CDR3 bases that were read are TGCAGTGCTAGAGAAGATTGGACTAGCGGTTTTTCCAGCTCCTACAATGAG.

On this clone: The sequenced fragment ends 3 residues before the CDR3 boundary, so the rest is inferred from the germline J gene. The rearrangement uses TRBV2 and TRBJ1-2; D perhaps matches TRBD1 (5 bases). The CDR3 runs to 11 residues. CDR1 SNHLY and CDR2 FYNNEI come from the germline V gene. Incomplete CDR3 DNA: TGTGCCAGCAAAGAGGGGCTGGGC. Its protein is CASKEGLG. Given in full, the CDR3 is CASKEGLGYTF.

Notes on this clone: The read falls 3 residues short of the CDR3 end, and the missing part is taken from the germline J gene. This rearrangement joins TRBV9 to TRBJ2-5, with 7 nucleotides matching TRBD2. Germline V gene sequence: CDR1 SGDLS, CDR2 YYNGEE. With 2 bases clipped from V and 1 base from J, the junction kept 2 bases outside the gene matches. This CDR3 has 14 residues. The CDR3 spells CASSVLAAQETQYF. The sequenced part of the CDR3 DNA is TGTGCCAGCAGCGTCCTAGCGGCCCAAGAGACC.

Details on this clone: The observed sequence ends 3 residues before the CDR3 terminus, with the missing tail filled in from the germline J gene. The V and J genes are TRBV10-3 and TRBJ1-5; TRBD1 is a possible D gene (6 bases). The germline CDR1 and CDR2 sequences are ENHRY and SYGVKD. V lost 2 bases and J 9 bases, leaving 20 bases between the germline ends. The CDR3 is 16 residues long. CDR3: CAISEVRDIDLRPQHF. The DNA read from the CDR3 is TGTGCCATCAGTGAGGTCCGGGACATTGATTTGCGGCCC.

Turning to this clone: The observed sequence ends 3 residues before the CDR3 terminus, with the missing tail filled in from the germline J gene. The chain uses TRBV10-3 and TRBJ2-7, with 7 bases lining up with TRBD1. Trimming removed 4 bases from V and 0 bases from J; junction bases left unmatched: 3. The CDR3 has 14 residues. The germline CDR1 and CDR2 sequences are ENHRY and SYGVKD. The sequenced part of the CDR3 DNA is TGTGCCATCAGTGCCCGGGACAGCTCCTACGAG. Amino acids: CAISARDSSYE. From start to end, the CDR3 is CAISARDSSYEQYF.

Of note for this clone: The read falls 3 residues short of the CDR3 end, and the missing part is taken from the germline J gene. The V and J genes are TRBV7-9 and TRBJ2-2; 7 bases map to TRBD2. CDR1 SEHNR and CDR2 FQNEAQ come from the germline V gene (reference sequence). V lost 4 bases, J lost 5 bases, and 7 bases stayed unmatched. This CDR3 is built from 15 residues. CDR3 DNA (partial): TGTGCCAGCAGCTCCCAGCGGGGAGGGACCGGGGAG. Protein: CASSSQRGGTGE. The CDR3 in its entirety is CASSSQRGGTGELFF.

About this clone: The read halts 3 residues ahead of the CDR3 end, with the missing end drawn from the germline J gene. V is TRBV6-1 and J is TRBJ2-7; D perhaps matches TRBD1 (6 bases). CDR3 length equals 13 residues. The ends were cut back, 1 base at V and 4 bases at J, with 8 bases in the middle. Germline V gene sequence: CDR1 MNHNS, CDR2 SASEGT. CDR3 bases read: TGTGCCAGCAGTGAAGGGACAGCATACGAG. It codes for CASSEGTAYE. The whole CDR3 region reads CASSEGTAYEQYF.

With respect to this clone: The read gets to within 3 residues of the CDR3 end, and the germline J gene fills in the rest. This sequence joins TRBV2 and TRBJ2-3, with TRBD2 matching 9 bases. The CDR3 loop spans 15 amino acids. Germline loops: CDR1 SNHLY, CDR2 FYNNEI. V lost 3 bases, J lost 5 bases, and 6 bases stayed unmatched. The CDR3 sequence is CASSEAGGVVDTQYF. Incomplete CDR3 DNA: TGTGCCAGCAGTGAGGCGGGGGGGGTGGTAGATACG.

As concerns this clone: The CDR3 end falls 3 residues outside the read, so it is completed with the germline J gene. This rearrangement joins TRBV4-2 to TRBJ1-2, with a possible D match to TRBD1 (5 bases). The CDR3 is 16 amino acids. V was cut by 1 base and J by 3 bases, with 15 bases left in between. The V gene's germline CDR1 is LGHNA and CDR2 YNFKEQ. The CDR3 bases that were read are TGTGCCAGCAGCCAAGGGCGGGTCGGGGACTACTATGGC. Its translation: CASSQGRVGDYYG. The whole CDR3 is CASSQGRVGDYYGYTF.